This TCR beta chain was identified in a study of cytomegalovirus exposure and HLA in healthy donors. Primers for the PCR totalled 60 Vbeta and 13 Jbeta. TCRdb keeps only in-frame clones here, not all; method: immunoSEQ multiplex PCR. The sample includes 95,000 to 150,000 clones, 76% of them seen just once. As to this clone: The sample holds other DNA sequences that translate to the same CDR3.

Germline-derived CDR1 and CDR2 are SGHNT and YYREEE (reference sequence). CDR3 length equals 17 residues. Trimming removed 7 bases from V and 5 bases from J, with 27 bases in between. Input material: PBMCs. V and J are TRBV5-4 and TRBJ1-2, with TRBD1 as a possible D gene (5 bases). The clonotype originates from a man aged 45-60 years in good health and CMV-seronegative. CDR3 sequence reads: CASRLGVGRVLGYGYTF. The CDR3 region has the DNA TGTGCCAGCCGATTGGGAGTAGGCAGGGTCCTCGGTTATGGCTACACCTTC.